The 9 T cell receptor beta chains in this list originate from one sample, sequenced in a study of CD8+CD57+ T cells in acquired aplastic anemia. Genomic DNA provided the template from which TCR beta VDJ and CDR3 profiles were obtained. TCRdb ran MiXCR on the reads and lists one entry per CDR3 protein. The sample yields about 120,000 distinct CDR3 sequences, roughly 55% seen once. It was patients with CD8+CD57+ cell expansion by flow cytometry who were chosen for sequencing. Sample: sorted CD4+, CD8+, or CD8+CD57+ T cells (not recorded which) from PBMCs. The receptor set was obtained from a human donor with aplastic anemia.

On this clonotype: This could be a read error, since a much larger clone is one nucleotide away. V and J are TRBV27 and TRBJ2-7; D may be TRBD2 (6 bases). Looked up from germline, CDR1 is MNHEY and CDR2 is SMNVEV (reference sequence). Trimming stripped 6 bases from V and 6 bases from J, with 12 bases between. The CDR3 runs to 12 residues. The DNA of the CDR3 is TGTGCCAGCAGCACGGGACTCTGCGAGCAGTACTTC. Protein product: CASSTGLCEQYF.

The gene calls are TRBV10-3 and TRBJ2-5, with D perhaps TRBD2 (6 bases). There are 15 residues in the CDR3. V lost 4 bases to trimming and J lost 1 base, with 13 bases between them. Germline CDR1 is ENHRY and CDR2 is SYGVKD. The CDR3 spells CAISADSGAQETQYF. Written as DNA, the CDR3 is TGTGCCATCAGTGCGGACTCGGGAGCCCAAGAGACCCAGTACTTC.

This clonotype was counted between two and nine times. The V gene is TRBV2, the J gene TRBJ2-7; the D gene could be TRBD1 or TRBD2 (5 bases each). Deletions cut 5 bases from V and 2 bases from J, with 10 bases between. The CDR3 is 13 residues long. The germline V gene has CDR1 SNHLY and CDR2 FYNNEI. CDR3 nucleotide sequence: TGTGCCAGCAGTTTCGGGGCCACCTACGAGCAGTACTTC. Amino acid sequence: CASSFGATYEQYF.

This clonotype was recorded a few times. Just one base apart from a much larger clone, this may be a read error. J is TRBJ1-1 and V is TRBV20-1; D uncertain. With 3 bases removed from V and 4 bases from J, the gap between germline ends came to 12 bases. The CDR3 loop spans 13 amino acids. CDR1 is DFQATT, CDR2 SNEGSKA, per germline (reference sequence). CDR3 loop: CSASEAGGTEAFF. The CDR3 DNA is TGCAGTGCTAGCGAGGCGGGCGGCACTGAAGCTTTCTTT.

This clonotype was counted ten times or more. The chain employs TRBV20-1 and TRBJ1-5; no clear D gene. The CDR3 sequence is 12 residues long. V dropped 7 bases and J dropped 0 bases, with 7 bases sitting between them. Germline-derived CDR1 and CDR2 are DFQATT and SNEGSKA (reference sequence). As DNA, the CDR3 is TGCAGTGTTCGGAGTAGCAATCAGCCCCAGCATTTT. Amino acid sequence: CSVRSSNQPQHF.

This clonotype was detected a few times. V is TRBV15 and J is TRBJ1-3, with 8 bases lining up with TRBD1. CDR3 size: 15 residues. Germline CDR1 reads LNHNV; CDR2 reads YYDKDF (reference sequence). After removal of 3 bases from V and 2 bases from J, the junction contained 3 bases not matched to a gene. The CDR3 nucleotides read TGTGCCACCAGCAGGGACAGGGACCCTGGAAACACCATATATTTT. Amino acid sequence: CATSRDRDPGNTIYF.

There are many counts of this clonotype. The V call is TRBV5-1, the J call TRBJ2-1; 12 bases map to TRBD2. V lost 2 bases to trimming and J lost 7 bases; unmatched junction nucleotides: 4. Germline CDR1 SGHRS, CDR2 YFSETQ. CDR3 length: 15 residues. CDR3 protein: CASSFLAGGGNEQFF. The CDR3 DNA is TGCGCCAGCAGCTTCCTAGCGGGAGGGGGAAATGAGCAGTTCTTC.

The sample holds many counts of this clonotype. The chain is built from TRBV12-3 or TRBV12-4 and TRBJ2-1; D is perhaps TRBD1 or TRBD2 (6 bases each). V was trimmed by 8 bases and J by 9 bases, leaving 8 bases between them. This CDR3 spans 10 amino acids. The CDR3 protein is CASGGPEQFF. Written as DNA, the CDR3 is TGTGCCAGCGGGGGGCCTGAGCAGTTCTTC.

The V call is TRBV9, the J call TRBJ2-3, with unresolved D. V was pared by 0 bases and J by 3 bases, with 14 bases between. Germline CDR1 reads SGDLS; CDR2 reads YYNGEE. The CDR3 is 16 residues long. Written as DNA, the CDR3 is TGTGCCAGCAGCGTAGGGATAGCAACAAGTACAGATACGCAGTATTTT. Translated: CASSVGIATSTDTQYF.